This T cell receptor (beta chain) originates from a study of siplizumab effects on memory and regulatory T cells. Findings of the study overall: Most proliferating CD4+ or CD8+ clones, roughly 80-97%, had no naive or memory assignment. The study found naive T cells seemingly more diverse than memory cells and seemingly major alloresponse contributors.

Regarding this clone: Its antigen is not known.

Per germline, CDR1 MDHEN and CDR2 SYDVKM. The CDR3 is made up of 17 amino acids. Trimming at V came to 6 bases and at J to 3 bases, leaving 13 bases not matched to a gene. Some 96,000 TCR templates per sample were assayed. The data were produced by immunoSEQ multiplex PCR, yet TCRdb's version contains in-frame clones alone and is incomplete. The sample holds 100,000 or so clones, 94% seen once. The receptor was derived from a human donor in good health. The sequenced material came from non-Treg CD4+ T cells sorted from blood. The chain recombines TRBV28 with TRBJ2-3, with 9 bases identical to TRBD1. CDR3 protein: CASRPTPGTGYTDTQYF. In DNA, the CDR3 is TGTGCCAGCAGGCCGACCCCCGGGACAGGGTATACAGATACGCAGTATTTT.